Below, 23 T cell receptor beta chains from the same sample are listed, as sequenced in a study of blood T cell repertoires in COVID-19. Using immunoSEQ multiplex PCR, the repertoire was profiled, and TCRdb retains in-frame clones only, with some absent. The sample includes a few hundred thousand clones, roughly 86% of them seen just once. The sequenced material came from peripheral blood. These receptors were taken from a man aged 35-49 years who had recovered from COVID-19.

The CDR3 DNA follows: TGTGCCAGCCATACACGATTAGGAAACACCATATATTTT. Protein: CASHTRLGNTIYF. This sequence joins TRBV2 and TRBJ1-3, with D uncertain. Trimming left V 8 bases short and J 4 bases short, with 12 bases between. The CDR3 has 13 residues. Germline CDR1 and CDR2: SNHLY and FYNNEI.

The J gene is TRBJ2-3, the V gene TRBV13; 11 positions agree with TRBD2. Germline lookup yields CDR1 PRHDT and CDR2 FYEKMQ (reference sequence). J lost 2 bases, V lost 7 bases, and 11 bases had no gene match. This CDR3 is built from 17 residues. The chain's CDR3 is CASNQLGTSGNTDTQYF. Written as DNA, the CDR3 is TGTGCCAGCAACCAACTTGGGACTAGCGGAAACACAGATACGCAGTATTTT.

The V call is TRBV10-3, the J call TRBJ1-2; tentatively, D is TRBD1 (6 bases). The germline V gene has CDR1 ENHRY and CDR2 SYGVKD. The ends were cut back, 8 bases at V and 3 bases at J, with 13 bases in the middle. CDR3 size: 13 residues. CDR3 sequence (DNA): TGTGCCATCCAGGACAGCGCACACTATGGCTACACCTTC. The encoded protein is CAIQDSAHYGYTF.

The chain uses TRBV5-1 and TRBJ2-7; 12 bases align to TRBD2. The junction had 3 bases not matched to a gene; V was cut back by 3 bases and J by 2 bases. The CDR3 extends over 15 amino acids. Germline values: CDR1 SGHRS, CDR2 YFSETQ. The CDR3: CASSSWTSGTYEQYF. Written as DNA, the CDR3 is TGCGCCAGCAGCTCCTGGACTAGCGGGACCTACGAGCAGTACTTC.

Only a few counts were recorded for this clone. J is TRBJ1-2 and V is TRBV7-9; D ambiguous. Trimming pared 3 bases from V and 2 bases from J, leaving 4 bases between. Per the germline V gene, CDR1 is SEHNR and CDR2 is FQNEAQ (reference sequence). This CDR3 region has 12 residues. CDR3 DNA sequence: TGTGCCAGCAGCTTGGCCAACTATGGCTACACCTTC. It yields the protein CASSLANYGYTF.

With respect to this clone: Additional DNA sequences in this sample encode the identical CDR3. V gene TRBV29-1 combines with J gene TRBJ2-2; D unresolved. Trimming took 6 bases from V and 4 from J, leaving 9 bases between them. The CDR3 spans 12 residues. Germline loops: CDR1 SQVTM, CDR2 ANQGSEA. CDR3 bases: TGCAGCGTACGACACGGCACCGGGGAGCTGTTTTTT. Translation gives CSVRHGTGELFF.

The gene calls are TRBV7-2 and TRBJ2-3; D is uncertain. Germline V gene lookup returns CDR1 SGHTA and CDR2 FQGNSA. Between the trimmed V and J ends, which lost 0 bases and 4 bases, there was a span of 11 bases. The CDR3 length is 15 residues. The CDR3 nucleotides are TGTGCCAGCAGCTTAGCGTTCGCCCCGGCAGATACGCAGTATTTT. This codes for CASSLAFAPADTQYF.

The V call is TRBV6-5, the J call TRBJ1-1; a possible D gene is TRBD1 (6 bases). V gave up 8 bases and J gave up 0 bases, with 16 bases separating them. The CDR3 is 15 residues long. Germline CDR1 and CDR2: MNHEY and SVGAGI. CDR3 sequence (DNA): TGTGCCAGCTCCAGGGGAGAGGGAATGAACACTGAAGCTTTCTTT. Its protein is CASSRGEGMNTEAFF.

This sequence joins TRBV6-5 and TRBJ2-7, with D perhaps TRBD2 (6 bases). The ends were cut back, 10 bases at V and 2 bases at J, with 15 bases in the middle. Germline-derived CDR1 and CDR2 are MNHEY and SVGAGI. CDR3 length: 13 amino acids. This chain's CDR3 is CATSKGRTYEQYF. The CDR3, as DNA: TGTGCCACTTCCAAGGGGAGGACCTACGAGCAGTACTTC.

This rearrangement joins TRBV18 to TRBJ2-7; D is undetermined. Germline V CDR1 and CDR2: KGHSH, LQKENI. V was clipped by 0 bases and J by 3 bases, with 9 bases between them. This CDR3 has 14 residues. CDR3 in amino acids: CASSPPSQIYEQYF. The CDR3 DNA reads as TGTGCCAGCTCACCACCGTCGCAGATCTACGAGCAGTACTTC. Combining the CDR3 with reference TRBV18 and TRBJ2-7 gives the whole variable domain NAGVMQNPRHLVRRRGQEARLRCSPMKGHSHVYWYRQLPEEGLKFMVYLQKENIIDESGMPKERFSAEFPKEGPSILRIQQVVRGDSAAYFCASSPPSQIYEQYFGPGTRLTVT.

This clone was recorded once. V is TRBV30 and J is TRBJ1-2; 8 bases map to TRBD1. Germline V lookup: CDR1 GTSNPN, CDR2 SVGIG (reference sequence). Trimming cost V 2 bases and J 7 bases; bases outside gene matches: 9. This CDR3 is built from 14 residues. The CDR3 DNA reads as TGTGCCTGGAGTCACGGACAGGGAGCCGGTGGCTACACCTTC. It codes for CAWSHGQGAGGYTF.

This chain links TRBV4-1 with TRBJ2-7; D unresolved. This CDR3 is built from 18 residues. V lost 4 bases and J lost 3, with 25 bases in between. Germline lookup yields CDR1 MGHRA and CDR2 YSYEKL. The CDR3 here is CASSLLRVYLSLYYEQYF. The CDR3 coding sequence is TGCGCCAGCAGCCTGCTCCGGGTCTACCTCTCCCTTTACTACGAGCAGTACTTC.

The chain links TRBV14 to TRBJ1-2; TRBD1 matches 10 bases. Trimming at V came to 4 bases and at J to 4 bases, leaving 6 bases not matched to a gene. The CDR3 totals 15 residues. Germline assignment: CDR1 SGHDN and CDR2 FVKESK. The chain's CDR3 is CASSLPGTGVYGYTF. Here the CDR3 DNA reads TGTGCCAGCAGCCTGCCGGGGACAGGGGTCTATGGCTACACCTTC.

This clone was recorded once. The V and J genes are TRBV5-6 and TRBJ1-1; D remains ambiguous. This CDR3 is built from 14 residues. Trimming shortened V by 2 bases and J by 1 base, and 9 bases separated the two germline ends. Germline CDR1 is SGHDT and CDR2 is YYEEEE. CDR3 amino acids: CASSFFHRNTEAFF. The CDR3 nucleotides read TGTGCCAGCAGCTTTTTCCACAGGAACACTGAAGCTTTCTTT.

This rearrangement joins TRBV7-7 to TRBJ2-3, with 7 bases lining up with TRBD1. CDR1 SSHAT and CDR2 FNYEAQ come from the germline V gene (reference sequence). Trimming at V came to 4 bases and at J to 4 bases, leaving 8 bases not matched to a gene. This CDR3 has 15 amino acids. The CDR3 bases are TGTGCCAGCAGCTCACAGGGGTTCGGTGCAGATACGCAGTATTTT. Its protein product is CASSSQGFGADTQYF.

In DNA, the CDR3 is TGTGCCACCAGCGTGGCGCTAGCAGTCCAAGAGACCCAGTACTTC. It is translated as CATSVALAVQETQYF. This sequence joins TRBV15 and TRBJ2-5; D is possibly TRBD2 (5 bases). Trimming pared 5 bases from V and 1 base from J, leaving 14 bases between. Per germline, CDR1 LNHNV and CDR2 YYDKDF (reference sequence). This CDR3 is 15 amino acids long.

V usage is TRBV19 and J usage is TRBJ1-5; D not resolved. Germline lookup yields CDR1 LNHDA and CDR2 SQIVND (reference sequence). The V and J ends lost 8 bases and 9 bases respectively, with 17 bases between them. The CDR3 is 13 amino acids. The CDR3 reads CASRVEGRPPQHF. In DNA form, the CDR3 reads TGTGCCAGTCGAGTAGAGGGCCGGCCGCCCCAGCATTTT.

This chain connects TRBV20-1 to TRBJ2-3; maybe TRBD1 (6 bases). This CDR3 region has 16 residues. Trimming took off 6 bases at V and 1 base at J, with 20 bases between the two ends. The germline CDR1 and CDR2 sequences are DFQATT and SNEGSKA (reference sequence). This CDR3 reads CSASSRWGLGTDTQYF. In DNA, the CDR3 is TGCAGTGCGAGTAGTCGTTGGGGGCTTGGCACAGATACGCAGTATTTT.

CDR3 residues: CASSLQAGLEADTQYF. CDR3 DNA sequence: TGTGCCAGCAGCTTACAGGCGGGGCTAGAGGCAGATACGCAGTATTTT. The chain links TRBV7-9 to TRBJ2-3; maybe TRBD2 (6 bases). Germline CDR1 is SEHNR and CDR2 is FQNEAQ (reference sequence). The CDR3 covers 16 residues. Trimming took off 2 bases at V and 4 bases at J, with 16 bases between the two ends.

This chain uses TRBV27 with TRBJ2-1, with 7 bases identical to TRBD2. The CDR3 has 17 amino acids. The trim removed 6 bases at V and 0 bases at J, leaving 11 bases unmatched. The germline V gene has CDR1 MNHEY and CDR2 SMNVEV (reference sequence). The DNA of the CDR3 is TGTGCCAGCAGCCTCAGGCTCGGGAGGAGCTCCTACAATGAGCAGTTCTTC. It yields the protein CASSLRLGRSSYNEQFF.

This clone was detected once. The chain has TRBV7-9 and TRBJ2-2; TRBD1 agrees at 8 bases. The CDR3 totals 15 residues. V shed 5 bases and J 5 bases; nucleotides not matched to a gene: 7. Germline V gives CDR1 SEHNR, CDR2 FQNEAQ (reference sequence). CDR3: CASSRDRGWTGELFF. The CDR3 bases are TGTGCCAGCAGCCGCGACAGGGGATGGACCGGGGAGCTGTTTTTT.

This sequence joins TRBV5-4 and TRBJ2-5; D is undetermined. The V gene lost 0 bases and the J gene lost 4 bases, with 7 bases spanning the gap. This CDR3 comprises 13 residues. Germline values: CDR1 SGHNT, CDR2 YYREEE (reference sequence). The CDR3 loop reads CASSLGAGETQYF. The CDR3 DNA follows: TGTGCCAGCAGCTTGGGGGCTGGAGAGACCCAGTACTTC.

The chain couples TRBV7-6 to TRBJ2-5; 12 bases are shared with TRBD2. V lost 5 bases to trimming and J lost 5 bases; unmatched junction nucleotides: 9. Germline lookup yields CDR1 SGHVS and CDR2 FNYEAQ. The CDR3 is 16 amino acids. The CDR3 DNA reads TGTGCCAGCAGCCCCCTAGCGGGAGGGCCGGGGGAGACCCAGTACTTC. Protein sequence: CASSPLAGGPGETQYF.